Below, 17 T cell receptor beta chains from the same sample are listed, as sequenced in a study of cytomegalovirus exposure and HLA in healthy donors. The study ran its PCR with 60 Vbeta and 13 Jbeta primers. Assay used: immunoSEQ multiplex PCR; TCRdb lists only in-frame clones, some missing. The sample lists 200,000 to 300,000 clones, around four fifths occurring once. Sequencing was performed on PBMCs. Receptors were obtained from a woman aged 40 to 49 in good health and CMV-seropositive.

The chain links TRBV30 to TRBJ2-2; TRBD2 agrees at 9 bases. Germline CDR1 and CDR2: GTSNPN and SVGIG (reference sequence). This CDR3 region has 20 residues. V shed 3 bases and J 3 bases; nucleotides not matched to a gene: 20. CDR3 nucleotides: TGTGCCTGGAGGGGGATCCTCAGCGGCGGGAGGGCCCGGGACACCGGGGAGCTGTTTTTT. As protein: CAWRGILSGGRARDTGELFF.

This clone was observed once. The CDR3 coding sequence is TGCGCCAGCAGCTTGGAAGGAGTTACAAATCAGCCCCAGCATTTT. Its protein product is CASSLEGVTNQPQHF. The V call is TRBV5-1, the J call TRBJ1-5, with D hard to call. CDR3 length equals 15 residues. Germline lookup yields CDR1 SGHRS and CDR2 YFSETQ. The V end lost 0 bases, the J end lost 4 bases, and 11 bases lay between the germline ends. The whole variable domain, filled in from reference TRBV5-1 and TRBJ1-5, reads KAGVTQTPRYLIKTRGQQVTLSCSPISGHRSVSWYQQTPGQGLQFLFEYFSETQRNKGNFPGRFSGRQFSNSRSEMNVSTLELGDSALYLCASSLEGVTNQPQHFGDGTRLSIL.

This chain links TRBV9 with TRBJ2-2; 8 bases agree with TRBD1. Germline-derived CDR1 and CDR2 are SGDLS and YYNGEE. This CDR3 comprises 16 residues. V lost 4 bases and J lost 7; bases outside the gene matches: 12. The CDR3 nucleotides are TGTGCCAGCAGCCCTCGGACAGGGTCGATTGTCGGGGAGCTGTTTTTT. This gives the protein CASSPRTGSIVGELFF.

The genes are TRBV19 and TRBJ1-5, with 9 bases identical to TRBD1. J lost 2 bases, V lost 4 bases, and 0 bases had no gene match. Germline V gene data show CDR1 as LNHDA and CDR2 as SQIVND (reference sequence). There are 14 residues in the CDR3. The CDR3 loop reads CASSRTGGNQPQHF. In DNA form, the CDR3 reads TGTGCCAGTAGTAGGACAGGGGGCAATCAGCCCCAGCATTTT.

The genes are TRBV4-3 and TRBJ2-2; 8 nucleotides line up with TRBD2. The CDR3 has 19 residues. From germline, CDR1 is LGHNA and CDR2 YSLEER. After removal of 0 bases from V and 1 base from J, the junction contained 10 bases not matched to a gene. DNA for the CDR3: TGCGCCAGCAGCCAAGATTCCCTCTTAGCGGGGCGGAACACCGGGGAGCTGTTTTTT. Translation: CASSQDSLLAGRNTGELFF.

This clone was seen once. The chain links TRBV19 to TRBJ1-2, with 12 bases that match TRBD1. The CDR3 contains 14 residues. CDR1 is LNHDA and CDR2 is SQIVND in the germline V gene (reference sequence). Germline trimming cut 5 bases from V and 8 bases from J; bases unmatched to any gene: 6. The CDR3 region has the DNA TGTGCCAGTAGTTTCTGGGACAGGGGGCAGGGCTACACCTTC. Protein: CASSFWDRGQGYTF.

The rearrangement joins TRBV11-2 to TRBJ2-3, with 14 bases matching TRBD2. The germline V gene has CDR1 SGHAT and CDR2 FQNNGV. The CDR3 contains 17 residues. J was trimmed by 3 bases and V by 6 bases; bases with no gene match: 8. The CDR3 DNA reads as TGTGCCAGCAGTTTGGGACTAGCGGGAGTATGGACAGATACGCAGTATTTT. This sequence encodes CASSLGLAGVWTDTQYF.

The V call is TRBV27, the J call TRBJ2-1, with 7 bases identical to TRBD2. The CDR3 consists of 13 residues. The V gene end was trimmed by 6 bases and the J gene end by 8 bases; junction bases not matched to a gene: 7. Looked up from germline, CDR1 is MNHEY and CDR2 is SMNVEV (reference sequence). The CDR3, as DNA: TGTGCCAGCAGATTCAGCGGGAACTATGAGCAGTTCTTC. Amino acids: CASRFSGNYEQFF.

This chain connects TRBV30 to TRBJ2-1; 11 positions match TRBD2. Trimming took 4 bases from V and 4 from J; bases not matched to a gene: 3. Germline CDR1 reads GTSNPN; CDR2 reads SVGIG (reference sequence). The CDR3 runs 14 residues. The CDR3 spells CAWNRLAGYNEQFF. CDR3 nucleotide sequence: TGTGCCTGGAACAGACTAGCGGGATACAATGAGCAGTTCTTC.

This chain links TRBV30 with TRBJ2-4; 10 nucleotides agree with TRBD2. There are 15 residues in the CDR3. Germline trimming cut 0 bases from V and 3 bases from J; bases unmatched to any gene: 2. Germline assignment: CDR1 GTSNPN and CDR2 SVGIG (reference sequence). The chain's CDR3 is CAWSVPSGSKNIQYF. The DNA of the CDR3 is TGTGCCTGGAGTGTTCCTAGCGGGAGCAAAAACATTCAGTACTTC.

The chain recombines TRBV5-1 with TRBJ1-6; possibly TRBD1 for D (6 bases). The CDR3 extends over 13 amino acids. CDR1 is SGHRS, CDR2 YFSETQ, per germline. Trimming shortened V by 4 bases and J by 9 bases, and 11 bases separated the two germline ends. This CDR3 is CASSPGDSSPLHF. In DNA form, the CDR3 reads TGCGCCAGCAGCCCAGGGGATAGTTCACCCCTCCACTTT.

In DNA, the CDR3 is TGTGCCACCACCTGGGAGCAAATGAACACCGGGGAGCTGTTTTTT. Its protein is CATTWEQMNTGELFF. The chain has TRBV10-3 and TRBJ2-2; maybe TRBD2 (5 bases). CDR3 size: 15 residues. Germline values: CDR1 ENHRY, CDR2 SYGVKD. The ends were cut back, 10 bases at V and 1 base at J, with 16 bases in the middle.

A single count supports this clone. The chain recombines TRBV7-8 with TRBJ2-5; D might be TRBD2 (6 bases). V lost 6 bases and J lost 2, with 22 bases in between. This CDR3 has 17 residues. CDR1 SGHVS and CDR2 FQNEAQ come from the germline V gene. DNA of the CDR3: TGTGCCAGCAGACCCACACGAGTGCGGGATACTCAAGAGACCCAGTACTTC. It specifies CASRPTRVRDTQETQYF.

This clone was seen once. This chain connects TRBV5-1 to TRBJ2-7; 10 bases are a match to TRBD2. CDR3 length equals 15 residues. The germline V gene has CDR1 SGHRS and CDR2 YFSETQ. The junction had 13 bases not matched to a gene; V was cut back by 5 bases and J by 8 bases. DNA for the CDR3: TGCGCCAGCAGAGGGGAGCCTAGCGGGAGTCTCAAGCAGTACTTC. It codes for CASRGEPSGSLKQYF.

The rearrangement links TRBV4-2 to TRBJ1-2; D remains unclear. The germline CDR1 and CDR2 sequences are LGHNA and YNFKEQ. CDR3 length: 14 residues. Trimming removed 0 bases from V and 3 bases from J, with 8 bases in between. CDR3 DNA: TGTGCCAGCAGCCAAGATCTACGGGACTATGGCTACACCTTC. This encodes CASSQDLRDYGYTF.

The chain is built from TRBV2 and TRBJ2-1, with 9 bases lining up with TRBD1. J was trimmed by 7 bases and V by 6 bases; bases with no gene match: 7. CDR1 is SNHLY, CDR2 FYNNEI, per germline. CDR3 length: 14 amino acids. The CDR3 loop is CASRRTGVRNEQFF. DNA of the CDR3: TGTGCCAGCAGGAGGACAGGGGTGAGGAATGAGCAGTTCTTC.

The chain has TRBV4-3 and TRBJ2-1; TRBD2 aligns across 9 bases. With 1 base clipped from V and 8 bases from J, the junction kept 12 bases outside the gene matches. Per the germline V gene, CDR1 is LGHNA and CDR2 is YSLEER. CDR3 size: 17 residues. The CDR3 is CASSQVYSGRSRDEQFF. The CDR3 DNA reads TGCGCCAGCAGCCAAGTGTACAGCGGGAGGTCACGGGATGAGCAGTTCTTC.